This TCR beta chain was sequenced in a study of T cell changes during pregnancy in multiple sclerosis. Using immunoSEQ multiplex PCR, the repertoire was profiled, and TCRdb retains in-frame clones only, with some absent. The sample shows 45,000 to 55,000 clones, approximately 92% of them seen only once. Per germline, CDR1 SGHRS and CDR2 YFSETQ. V lost 0 bases to trimming and J lost 7 bases, with 13 bases between them. This CDR3 comprises 15 residues. The rearrangement links TRBV5-1 to TRBJ1-4, with D possibly TRBD1 on 5 matching bases. The sequencing used CD4+ T cells from peripheral blood mononuclear cells, collected in the second trimester of pregnancy. This receptor was identified in a female donor in good health, enrolled as a control in a pregnancy study. The CDR3, as DNA: TGCGCCAGCAGCTTGGAGGGGCTATGGGCTGAAAAACTGTTTTTT. As protein: CASSLEGLWAEKLFF.